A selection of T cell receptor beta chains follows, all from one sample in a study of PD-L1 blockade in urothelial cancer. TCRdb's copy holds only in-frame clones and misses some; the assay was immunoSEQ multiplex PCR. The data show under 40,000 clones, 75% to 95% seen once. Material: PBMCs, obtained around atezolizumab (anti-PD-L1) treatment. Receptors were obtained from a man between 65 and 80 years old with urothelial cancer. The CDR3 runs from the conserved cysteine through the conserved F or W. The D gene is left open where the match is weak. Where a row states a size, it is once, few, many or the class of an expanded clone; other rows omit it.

cdr3_aa: CASSLIRSSGANVLTF
cdr3_nt: TGTGCCAGCAGCCTGATACGGAGCTCTGGGGCCAACGTCCTGACTTTC
clone_size: -
v_call: TRBV11-2
d_call: -
j_call: TRBJ2-6

cdr3_aa: CAISPGLADNEQFF
cdr3_nt: TGTGCCATCAGCCCGGGACTAGCCGACAATGAGCAGTTCTTC
clone_size: -
v_call: TRBV10-3
d_call: TRBD2
j_call: TRBJ2-1

cdr3_aa: CASSLDTGVYEQYF
cdr3_nt: TGTGCCAGCAGCTTAGACACGGGAGTCTACGAGCAGTACTTC
clone_size: once
v_call: TRBV11-2
d_call: -
j_call: TRBJ2-7

cdr3_aa: CASSPSSGSSYNEQFF
cdr3_nt: TGCGCCAGCAGCCCCTCTAGCGGGAGCTCCTACAATGAGCAGTTCTTC
clone_size: -
v_call: TRBV5-1
d_call: TRBD2
j_call: TRBJ2-1

cdr3_aa: CASSGSGTANTGELFF
cdr3_nt: TGTGCCAGCAGTGGATCGGGAACAGCTAACACCGGGGAGCTGTTTTTT
clone_size: -
v_call: TRBV28
d_call: -
j_call: TRBJ2-2

cdr3_aa: CAWGPGSSGNTIYF
cdr3_nt: TGTGCCTGGGGCCCCGGGTCCTCTGGAAACACCATATATTTT
clone_size: -
v_call: TRBV30
d_call: -
j_call: TRBJ1-3

cdr3_aa: CASSIGAGFGTEAFF
cdr3_nt: TGTGCCAGTAGTATAGGAGCGGGGTTCGGGACTGAAGCTTTCTTT
clone_size: -
v_call: TRBV19
d_call: -
j_call: TRBJ1-1

cdr3_aa: CASSFAGLNSGNTIYF
cdr3_nt: TGCGCCAGCAGCTTTGCGGGACTGAACTCTGGAAACACCATATATTTT
clone_size: -
v_call: TRBV5-1
d_call: -
j_call: TRBJ1-3

cdr3_aa: CASSQLTANYGYTF
cdr3_nt: TGTGCCAGCAGCCAATTAACAGCTAACTATGGCTACACCTTC
clone_size: -
v_call: TRBV14
d_call: -
j_call: TRBJ1-2

cdr3_aa: CASSLAGVASGSGETQYF
cdr3_nt: TGTGCCAGCAGCTTGGCAGGCGTGGCTAGCGGGAGTGGAGAGACCCAGTACTTC
clone_size: -
v_call: TRBV5-4
d_call: TRBD2
j_call: TRBJ2-5

cdr3_aa: CASSPWGGGTNEQYF
cdr3_nt: TGTGCCAGCAGCCCCTGGGGGGGCGGGACAAACGAGCAGTACTTC
clone_size: -
v_call: TRBV7-6
d_call: -
j_call: TRBJ2-7

cdr3_aa: CASSPRGWETQYF
cdr3_nt: TGTGCCAGCAGCCCCAGGGGATGGGAGACCCAGTACTTC
clone_size: -
v_call: TRBV9
d_call: -
j_call: TRBJ2-5

cdr3_aa: CAWKGQGASAFF
cdr3_nt: TGTGCCTGGAAGGGACAGGGGGCTTCGGCTTTCTTT
clone_size: -
v_call: TRBV30
d_call: TRBD1
j_call: TRBJ1-1

cdr3_aa: CASSQDLPGPRGRYGYTF
cdr3_nt: TGTGCCAGCAGCCAAGATCTGCCGGGACCCAGGGGACGGTATGGCTACACCTTC
clone_size: -
v_call: TRBV14
d_call: -
j_call: TRBJ1-2

cdr3_aa: CASSREVLRAPYF
cdr3_nt: TGCGCCAGCAGCCGGGAGGTTCTCCGGGCCCCGTATTTT
clone_size: -
v_call: TRBV4-1
d_call: -
j_call: TRBJ2-3

cdr3_aa: CASSVEAAGRYEQYF
cdr3_nt: TGTGCCAGCAGCGTAGAAGCTGCAGGGCGCTACGAGCAGTACTTC
clone_size: few
v_call: TRBV9
d_call: -
j_call: TRBJ2-7

cdr3_aa: CASSLSRTRRDIQYF
cdr3_nt: TGCGCCAGCAGCTTGAGTCGCACGCGGCGGGACATTCAGTACTTC
clone_size: -
v_call: TRBV5-1
d_call: -
j_call: TRBJ2-4

cdr3_aa: CASSPPGQRPYSNQPQHF
cdr3_nt: TGTGCCAGCAGTCCACCGGGACAGCGACCTTATAGCAATCAGCCCCAGCATTTT
clone_size: once
v_call: TRBV2
d_call: TRBD1
j_call: TRBJ1-5

cdr3_aa: CASSPGLAGVGASETQYF
cdr3_nt: TGTGCCAGCAGCCCGGGACTAGCGGGAGTGGGAGCGTCAGAGACCCAGTACTTC
clone_size: -
v_call: TRBV5-4
d_call: TRBD2
j_call: TRBJ2-5

cdr3_aa: CASAPSSGAYNEQFF
cdr3_nt: TGTGCCAGTGCGCCCTCTAGCGGGGCCTACAATGAGCAGTTCTTC
clone_size: -
v_call: TRBV7-3
d_call: TRBD2
j_call: TRBJ2-1

cdr3_aa: CASSEHGGYYEQYF
cdr3_nt: TGTGCCAGCAGTGAACACGGGGGATACTACGAGCAGTACTTC
clone_size: few
v_call: TRBV2
d_call: -
j_call: TRBJ2-7

cdr3_aa: CASSDFAGAQNQPQHF
cdr3_nt: TGTGCCAGCAGCGACTTCGCGGGGGCTCAAAATCAGCCCCAGCATTTT
clone_size: few
v_call: TRBV5-6
d_call: -
j_call: TRBJ1-5

cdr3_aa: CASSLGGSWETQYF
cdr3_nt: TGTGCCAGCAGCCTAGGGGGATCCTGGGAGACCCAGTACTTC
clone_size: -
v_call: TRBV5-4
d_call: -
j_call: TRBJ2-5

cdr3_aa: CASRPWGSGGYNEQFF
cdr3_nt: TGTGCCAGCAGACCATGGGGTAGCGGGGGTTACAATGAGCAGTTCTTC
clone_size: -
v_call: TRBV5-4
d_call: TRBD2
j_call: TRBJ2-1

cdr3_aa: CASSQVFRTVSYEQYF
cdr3_nt: TGCGCCAGCAGCCAAGTTTTTAGGACAGTCTCCTACGAGCAGTACTTC
clone_size: -
v_call: TRBV4-1
d_call: -
j_call: TRBJ2-7

cdr3_aa: CASSLVGGTLYEQYF
cdr3_nt: TGCGCCAGCAGCTTGGTTGGCGGGACTCTTTACGAGCAGTACTTC
clone_size: -
v_call: TRBV5-1
d_call: -
j_call: TRBJ2-7

cdr3_aa: CASSLGQGVNTEAFF
cdr3_nt: TGTGCCAGCTCACTGGGACAGGGGGTGAACACTGAAGCTTTCTTT
clone_size: -
v_call: TRBV18
d_call: TRBD1
j_call: TRBJ1-1

cdr3_aa: CASSSDLGEDIQYF
cdr3_nt: TGTGCCAGCAGCTCGGATCTAGGCGAAGACATTCAGTACTTC
clone_size: -
v_call: TRBV7-9
d_call: -
j_call: TRBJ2-4

cdr3_aa: CASSLLWSRERNEQFF
cdr3_nt: TGTGCCAGCAGTTTATTATGGTCGCGGGAGAGGAATGAGCAGTTCTTC
clone_size: -
v_call: TRBV28
d_call: TRBD2
j_call: TRBJ2-1

cdr3_aa: CASSLVVARDTDTQYF
cdr3_nt: TGCGCCAGCAGCTTGGTGGTAGCGAGGGACACAGATACGCAGTATTTT
clone_size: -
v_call: TRBV5-1
d_call: -
j_call: TRBJ2-3

cdr3_aa: CASSRQGGIGELFF
cdr3_nt: TGTGCCAGTAGCCGACAGGGGGGTATCGGGGAGCTGTTTTTT
clone_size: once
v_call: TRBV19
d_call: TRBD1
j_call: TRBJ2-2

cdr3_aa: CASIPPGQGSDTQYF
cdr3_nt: TGTGCCAGCATCCCCCCGGGACAGGGATCAGATACGCAGTATTTT
clone_size: -
v_call: TRBV5-6
d_call: TRBD1
j_call: TRBJ2-3

cdr3_aa: CAISESDRRENEQFF
cdr3_nt: TGTGCCATCAGTGAGTCGGACAGGAGAGAAAATGAGCAGTTCTTC
clone_size: -
v_call: TRBV10-3
d_call: TRBD1
j_call: TRBJ2-1

cdr3_aa: CASSAGAETQYF
cdr3_nt: TGCGCCAGCAGCGCGGGGGCAGAGACCCAGTACTTC
clone_size: -
v_call: TRBV5-1
d_call: -
j_call: TRBJ2-5

cdr3_aa: CASSLIGGAPGETQYF
cdr3_nt: TGTGCCAGCAGCTTAATAGGAGGGGCCCCTGGAGAGACCCAGTACTTC
clone_size: -
v_call: TRBV7-3
d_call: -
j_call: TRBJ2-5

cdr3_aa: CASKGNYYEQYF
cdr3_nt: TGTGCCAGCAAGGGGAATTACTACGAGCAGTACTTC
clone_size: -
v_call: TRBV28
d_call: -
j_call: TRBJ2-7

cdr3_aa: CASSLRLAGDTNTGELFF
cdr3_nt: TGTGCCAGCAGCCTAAGACTAGCGGGTGACACGAACACCGGGGAGCTGTTTTTT
clone_size: -
v_call: TRBV14
d_call: TRBD2
j_call: TRBJ2-2

cdr3_aa: CATSPRPGDTQYF
cdr3_nt: TGTGCCACCAGCCCCCGGCCCGGGGATACGCAGTATTTT
clone_size: once
v_call: TRBV15
d_call: -
j_call: TRBJ2-3

cdr3_aa: CASSLGTGGETQYF
cdr3_nt: TGTGCCAGCAGCTTGGGGACAGGGGGCGAGACCCAGTACTTC
clone_size: -
v_call: TRBV7-2
d_call: TRBD1
j_call: TRBJ2-5

cdr3_aa: CASSPPAGVGTEAFF
cdr3_nt: TGTGCCAGCTCACCACCGGCGGGGGTTGGCACTGAAGCTTTCTTT
clone_size: -
v_call: TRBV18
d_call: -
j_call: TRBJ1-1

cdr3_aa: CASSLAGTLIATNEKLFF
cdr3_nt: TGTGCCAGCAGTTTGGCCGGGACATTAATTGCAACTAATGAAAAACTGTTTTTT
clone_size: -
v_call: TRBV28
d_call: -
j_call: TRBJ1-4

cdr3_aa: CASSTPGEQYF
cdr3_nt: TGTGCCAGCAGTACCCCGGGAGAGCAGTACTTC
clone_size: -
v_call: TRBV6-1
d_call: -
j_call: TRBJ2-7

cdr3_aa: CATSRDAGSPNQPQHF
cdr3_nt: TGTGCCACCAGCAGAGATGCGGGCAGTCCGAATCAGCCCCAGCATTTT
clone_size: -
v_call: TRBV15
d_call: -
j_call: TRBJ1-5

cdr3_aa: CASSLGQAKNIQYF
cdr3_nt: TGCGCCAGCAGCTTGGGACAAGCCAAAAACATTCAGTACTTC
clone_size: -
v_call: TRBV5-1
d_call: -
j_call: TRBJ2-4

cdr3_aa: CASTATVNYGYTF
cdr3_nt: TGTGCCAGCACCGCGACAGTGAACTATGGCTACACCTTC
clone_size: -
v_call: TRBV5-4
d_call: -
j_call: TRBJ1-2

cdr3_aa: CASSLETGVNTEAFF
cdr3_nt: TGCGCCAGCAGCTTGGAGACAGGTGTGAACACTGAAGCTTTCTTT
clone_size: -
v_call: TRBV5-1
d_call: -
j_call: TRBJ1-1

cdr3_aa: CASGGGKYGYTF
cdr3_nt: TGCGCCAGCGGCGGCGGGAAGTATGGCTACACCTTC
clone_size: -
v_call: TRBV10-2
d_call: -
j_call: TRBJ1-2

cdr3_aa: CASSSHLIPGQLNYGYTF
cdr3_nt: TGTGCCAGCAGCTCCCACCTCATACCGGGACAACTGAACTATGGCTACACCTTC
clone_size: -
v_call: TRBV7-9
d_call: -
j_call: TRBJ1-2

cdr3_aa: CASSLEGTKNYNEQFF
cdr3_nt: TGTGCCAGCAGCTTGGAAGGGACAAAAAACTACAATGAGCAGTTCTTC
clone_size: -
v_call: TRBV5-4
d_call: -
j_call: TRBJ2-1

cdr3_aa: CASRLVGQDMVPGNTIYF
cdr3_nt: TGTGCAAGTCGCTTAGTCGGACAGGACATGGTCCCTGGAAACACCATATATTTT
clone_size: once
v_call: TRBV12-2
d_call: -
j_call: TRBJ1-3

cdr3_aa: CASSKAGGPADTQYF
cdr3_nt: TGTGCCAGCAGTAAGGCGGGAGGGCCCGCAGATACGCAGTATTTT
clone_size: -
v_call: TRBV7-3
d_call: TRBD2
j_call: TRBJ2-3

cdr3_aa: CASSYSGQGDMGGYTF
cdr3_nt: TGTGCCAGCAGTTACTCTGGGCAGGGGGATATGGGCGGCTACACCTTC
clone_size: -
v_call: TRBV6-5
d_call: TRBD1
j_call: TRBJ1-2